Listed below are T cell receptor beta chains from one sample, sequenced in a study of shared clonotypes between healthy human individuals. Profiled with immunoSEQ multiplex PCR; TCRdb holds only in-frame clones, not every one. The table shows over 2 million clones, with just under 95% occurring only once. Specimen: naive CD8+ T cells sorted from blood. These receptors were collected from a young man in good health. The CDR3 runs from the conserved cysteine through the conserved F or W. The order of the fields is CDR3 length, J gene, V gene, CDR3 protein.

len: 15
j_gene: TRBJ1-1
v_gene: TRBV6-5
CDR3aa: CASNGHAEGDTEAFF

len: 11
j_gene: TRBJ2-7
v_gene: TRBV2
CDR3aa: CASQTLYEQYF

len: 12
j_gene: TRBJ1-1
v_gene: TRBV28
CDR3aa: CASSFDYTEAFF

len: 12
j_gene: TRBJ2-7
v_gene: TRBV7-2
CDR3aa: CASRGVSYEQYF

len: 14
j_gene: TRBJ2-7
v_gene: TRBV13
CDR3aa: CASSLGDRDYEQYF

len: 11
j_gene: TRBJ2-7
v_gene: TRBV10-3
CDR3aa: CAITDHTEQYF

len: 15
j_gene: TRBJ2-7
v_gene: TRBV4-3
CDR3aa: CASSQVVDPTYEQYF

len: 17
j_gene: TRBJ2-2
v_gene: TRBV7-8
CDR3aa: CASSFFTGGLNTGELFF

len: 17
j_gene: TRBJ2-5
v_gene: TRBV7-9
CDR3aa: CASSLVVFEDIQETQYF

len: 16
j_gene: TRBJ2-7
v_gene: TRBV21-1
CDR3aa: CASSPSTAWSSYEQYF

len: 14
j_gene: TRBJ1-4
v_gene: TRBV9
CDR3aa: CASSVSGAEEKLFF

len: 11
j_gene: TRBJ1-1
v_gene: TRBV29-1
CDR3aa: CSVARTTEAFF

len: 16
j_gene: TRBJ2-7
v_gene: TRBV12-2
CDR3aa: CASRLGGVDKSYEQYF

len: 16
j_gene: TRBJ2-3
v_gene: TRBV7-6
CDR3aa: CASSRETGGYTDTQYF

len: 13
j_gene: TRBJ1-1
v_gene: TRBV5-1
CDR3aa: CASSLEVNTEAFF

len: 17
j_gene: TRBJ1-1
v_gene: TRBV7-9
CDR3aa: CASSFTVSSSMNTEAFF

len: 14
j_gene: TRBJ2-1
v_gene: TRBV6-1
CDR3aa: CASTLTGAYNEQFF

len: 14
j_gene: TRBJ2-7
v_gene: TRBV28
CDR3aa: CASRETGVVYEQYF

len: 13
j_gene: TRBJ2-3
v_gene: TRBV19
CDR3aa: CASSIKYTDTQYF

len: 15
j_gene: TRBJ2-3
v_gene: TRBV27
CDR3aa: CASSLLGETGDTQYF

len: 14
j_gene: TRBJ1-5
v_gene: TRBV5-4
CDR3aa: CASSKEGAGQPQHF

len: 14
j_gene: TRBJ1-6
v_gene: TRBV19
CDR3aa: CASSIYLEDSPLHF

len: 12
j_gene: TRBJ1-1
v_gene: TRBV7-6
CDR3aa: CASSSGPDEAFF

len: 15
j_gene: TRBJ2-5
v_gene: TRBV6-5
CDR3aa: CASTQGTGGGETQYF

len: 15
j_gene: TRBJ2-7
v_gene: TRBV5-4
CDR3aa: CASSLEGTTVYEQYF

len: 15
j_gene: TRBJ2-1
v_gene: TRBV4-3
CDR3aa: CASSQEADSYNEQFF

len: 15
j_gene: TRBJ2-7
v_gene: TRBV13
CDR3aa: CASSLWTGDVNEQYF

len: 18
j_gene: TRBJ2-1
v_gene: TRBV10-2
CDR3aa: CASSEGTYVYSSYNEQFF

len: 18
j_gene: TRBJ2-1
v_gene: TRBV27
CDR3aa: CASSLLGPRQGAGNEQFF

len: 13
j_gene: TRBJ1-2
v_gene: TRBV28
CDR3aa: CASSPDRDYGYTF

len: 15
j_gene: TRBJ2-2
v_gene: TRBV29-1
CDR3aa: CSVVERGTNTGELFF

len: 12
j_gene: TRBJ1-1
v_gene: TRBV27
CDR3aa: CASRTGNTEAFF

len: 14
j_gene: TRBJ2-7
v_gene: TRBV7-9
CDR3aa: CASSYTGGLYEQYF

len: 15
j_gene: TRBJ2-3
v_gene: TRBV27
CDR3aa: CASSPGEAGIDTQYF

len: 15
j_gene: TRBJ2-3
v_gene: TRBV13
CDR3aa: CASSLGGYSTDTQYF

len: 15
j_gene: TRBJ2-3
v_gene: TRBV9
CDR3aa: CASSPGGSGTDTQYF

len: 15
j_gene: TRBJ2-7
v_gene: TRBV7-8
CDR3aa: CASSLRPATTGEQYF

len: 13
j_gene: TRBJ1-1
v_gene: TRBV6-4
CDR3aa: CASSDSPGEEAFF

len: 14
j_gene: TRBJ1-2
v_gene: TRBV29-1
CDR3aa: CSVEGDRGGYGYTF

len: 13
j_gene: TRBJ1-1
v_gene: TRBV29-1
CDR3aa: CSVGTGRFTEAFF

len: 14
j_gene: TRBJ2-3
v_gene: TRBV29-1
CDR3aa: CSTDAGVSTDTQYF

len: 15
j_gene: TRBJ1-2
v_gene: TRBV9
CDR3aa: CASSVGLGTGSGYTF

len: 12
j_gene: TRBJ2-7
v_gene: TRBV30
CDR3aa: CAAMGARYEQYF

len: 12
j_gene: TRBJ2-1
v_gene: TRBV4-1
CDR3aa: CASSFDRDEQFF

len: 13
j_gene: TRBJ2-5
v_gene: TRBV10-3
CDR3aa: CAISDSRQETQYF

len: 11
j_gene: TRBJ2-7
v_gene: TRBV5-6
CDR3aa: CASSLLREQYF

len: 16
j_gene: TRBJ2-1
v_gene: TRBV6-5
CDR3aa: CASSYSLDSSYNQQFF

len: 16
j_gene: TRBJ1-2
v_gene: TRBV4-1
CDR3aa: CASSQDLTGFPKGYTF

len: 13
j_gene: TRBJ1-2
v_gene: TRBV25-1
CDR3aa: CASRGTGVDGYTF

len: 13
j_gene: TRBJ2-7
v_gene: TRBV2
CDR3aa: CASLGQGVYEQYF

len: 15
j_gene: TRBJ2-5
v_gene: TRBV4-1
CDR3aa: CASSQARGSVETQYF

len: 13
j_gene: TRBJ1-2
v_gene: TRBV10-3
CDR3aa: CAIRRGSGYGYTF

len: 16
j_gene: TRBJ2-5
v_gene: TRBV27
CDR3aa: CASMRLAGAIQETQYF

len: 14
j_gene: TRBJ2-2
v_gene: TRBV27
CDR3aa: CASSWVGPTGELFF

len: 14
j_gene: TRBJ1-5
v_gene: TRBV10-3
CDR3aa: CATHRGDDNQPQHF

len: 12
j_gene: TRBJ2-5
v_gene: TRBV28
CDR3aa: CASKRPPETQYF

len: 15
j_gene: TRBJ1-2
v_gene: TRBV7-6
CDR3aa: CASSLWEGANYGYTF

len: 17
j_gene: TRBJ2-1
v_gene: TRBV7-9
CDR3aa: CASSLALAGVPGNEQFF

len: 14
j_gene: TRBJ1-5
v_gene: TRBV27
CDR3aa: CASSLGGYNQPQHF

len: 13
j_gene: TRBJ2-3
v_gene: TRBV15
CDR3aa: CATSRGMGDTQYF